The 18 T cell receptor beta chains below were found in one sample sequenced in a study of blood T cell repertoires in COVID-19. The assay was immunoSEQ multiplex PCR, and TCRdb's table has in-frame clones only and misses some. The sample contains tens of thousands of clones, approximately 89% of which appear only once. Sequenced sample: peripheral blood. The receptors shown here come from a human donor in a cohort sampled during active COVID-19.

This chain links TRBV5-1 with TRBJ2-1, with 7 nucleotides matching TRBD2. CDR3 size: 15 residues. Germline V CDR1 and CDR2: SGHRS, YFSETQ. V gave up 5 bases and J gave up 0 bases; unmatched junction bases: 5. CDR3 in DNA: TGCGCCAGCAGGCTAACTAGCGACTCCTACAATGAGCAGTTCTTC. Translated, it gives CASRLTSDSYNEQFF.

This rearrangement joins TRBV5-8 to TRBJ2-2; D is possibly TRBD2 (6 bases). Germline CDR1 SGHTS, CDR2 YDEGEE. V lost 7 bases, J lost 8 bases, and 15 bases lay in between. The CDR3 contains 13 residues. CDR3 loop: CASGRLVLGELFF. CDR3 DNA sequence: TGTGCCAGCGGCCGACTAGTTTTGGGGGAGCTGTTTTTT.

Here the CDR3 DNA reads TGTGCCAGCAGCCTGGGACAGACAAACTATGGCTACACCTTC. Encoded protein: CASSLGQTNYGYTF. The chain uses TRBV6-2 or TRBV6-3 and TRBJ1-2; TRBD1 aligns across 7 bases. Germline CDR1 and CDR2: MNHEY and SVGEGT. The CDR3 runs to 14 residues. J was trimmed by 2 bases and V by 6 bases; bases with no gene match: 6.

CDR3 sequence: CAISDMTGGGETQYF. The DNA of the CDR3 is TGTGCCATCAGTGATATGACAGGGGGCGGAGAGACCCAGTACTTC. V gene TRBV10-3 combines with J gene TRBJ2-5, with 10 bases identical to TRBD1. The CDR3 length is 15 residues. V dropped 3 bases and J dropped 4; count of bases not matched to a gene: 5. The germline V gene encodes CDR1 ENHRY and CDR2 SYGVKD.

The chain has TRBV12-3 or TRBV12-4 and TRBJ2-3, with D unresolved. The CDR3 sequence is 12 residues long. V lost 0 bases and J 5 bases, leaving 3 bases between the germline ends. The CDR3 DNA is TGTGCCAGCAGTTTAGCCGGAGATACGCAGTATTTT. Translated, it gives CASSLAGDTQYF.

The chain joins TRBV19 to TRBJ1-1, with D unclear. Between the trimmed V and J ends, which lost 10 bases and 6 bases, there was a span of 12 bases. CDR1 LNHDA and CDR2 SQIVND come from the germline V gene (reference sequence). The CDR3 has 11 amino acids. CDR3 in DNA: TGTGCCACCCAAAGACGGGCTGAAGCTTTCTTT. Translation: CATQRRAEAFF.

The V gene is TRBV19, the J gene TRBJ1-1, with TRBD1 matching over 8 bases. The ends lost 5 bases at V and 3 bases at J; junction bases unmatched: 5. There are 14 residues in the CDR3. Germline-derived CDR1 and CDR2 are LNHDA and SQIVND (reference sequence). The CDR3 coding sequence is TGTGCCAGTAGTGCACAGGGGGGTGACACTGAAGCTTTCTTT. This codes for CASSAQGGDTEAFF.

The chain recombines TRBV7-2 with TRBJ1-4, with TRBD1 identical over 11 bases. The CDR3 totals 14 residues. From germline, CDR1 is SGHTA and CDR2 FQGNSA. After removal of 4 bases from V and 6 bases from J, the junction contained 1 base not matched to a gene. Here the CDR3 reads CASSSGQGDEKLFF. CDR3 sequence (DNA): TGTGCCAGCAGCTCGGGACAGGGGGATGAAAAACTGTTTTTT.

This chain joins TRBV19 and TRBJ1-5, with 7 bases identical to TRBD1. V was clipped by 3 bases and J by 5 bases; unmatched bases: 4. Per the germline V gene, CDR1 is LNHDA and CDR2 is SQIVND (reference sequence). CDR3 size: 14 residues. CDR3 in DNA: TGTGCCAGTAGTATTTCAGGGGGGCATCAGCCCCAGCATTTT. Protein sequence: CASSISGGHQPQHF.

The chain links TRBV27 to TRBJ2-3; TRBD2 might be the D (5 bases). The CDR3 consists of 14 residues. V lost 0 bases to trimming and J lost 3 bases, with 7 bases between them. CDR1 is MNHEY, CDR2 SMNVEV, per germline (reference sequence). CDR3 sequence reads: CASSLSPGTDTQYF. The DNA for the CDR3 is TGTGCCAGCAGTTTATCGCCGGGAACAGATACGCAGTATTTT.

The rearrangement uses TRBV2 and TRBJ1-4; TRBD1 matches at 8 bases. J lost 7 bases, V lost 5 bases, and 6 bases had no gene match. The CDR3 is made up of 14 amino acids. Germline loops: CDR1 SNHLY, CDR2 FYNNEI. CDR3 in DNA: TGTGCCAGCAGTTATGGACAGGGAGGTGAAAAACTGTTTTTT. Translating it yields CASSYGQGGEKLFF.

V usage is TRBV19 and J usage is TRBJ1-1; tentative D call: TRBD1 (6 bases). The germline V gene has CDR1 LNHDA and CDR2 SQIVND (reference sequence). This CDR3 is 13 amino acids long. The V and J ends lost 3 bases and 7 bases respectively, with 12 bases between them. In DNA form, the CDR3 reads TGTGCCAGTAGTATCAATTCGGACAGTGAAGCTTTCTTT. Translation: CASSINSDSEAFF.

The chain combines TRBV6-5 with TRBJ1-2, with D uncertain. The CDR3 runs 13 residues. V lost 5 bases and J 4 bases, leaving 11 bases between the germline ends. Germline-derived CDR1 and CDR2 are MNHEY and SVGAGI. The CDR3, as DNA: TGTGCCAGCAGTACCACCAGGCTCTATGGCTACACCTTC. As protein: CASSTTRLYGYTF.

V is TRBV12-5 and J is TRBJ1-1, with D hard to call. Germline V gives CDR1 LGHNT, CDR2 FRNRAP. The CDR3 is 13 amino acids. Trimming cost V 7 bases and J 5 bases, with 14 bases left between them. CDR3 protein: CASAVTSNTEAFF. CDR3 nucleotides: TGTGCTAGTGCCGTGACAAGTAATACTGAAGCTTTCTTT.

This clone was recorded once. The gene calls are TRBV18 and TRBJ2-5; D is undetermined. V was trimmed by 3 bases and J by 4 bases, leaving 18 bases between them. This CDR3 is 16 amino acids long. CDR1 and CDR2 (germline): KGHSH, LQKENI. CDR3 sequence (DNA): TGTGCCAGCTCACCCACAAGGCAGGCTGAGTCAGAGACCCAGTACTTC. This encodes CASSPTRQAESETQYF.

This chain uses TRBV5-1 with TRBJ1-1; no reliable D call. V was pared by 4 bases and J by 0 bases, with 16 bases between. The CDR3 runs 16 residues. Germline CDR1 and CDR2: SGHRS and YFSETQ. The CDR3 bases are TGCGCCAGCAGCCGGTCGACACACCCAATGAACACTGAAGCTTTCTTT. Amino acids: CASSRSTHPMNTEAFF.

This chain links TRBV7-2 with TRBJ1-5, with D possibly being TRBD1 (5 bases). Germline loops: CDR1 SGHTA, CDR2 FQGNSA. V was cut by 6 bases and J by 7 bases, with 19 bases left in between. This CDR3 is 15 amino acids long. CDR3 nucleotides: TGTGCCAGCAGTCCGTCCCACCAGGGAGGCCAGCCCCAGCATTTT. Translated: CASSPSHQGGQPQHF.

This rearrangement joins TRBV19 to TRBJ2-7; 8 bases map to TRBD1. The germline gives CDR1 LNHDA, CDR2 SQIVND (reference sequence). V lost 5 bases and J lost 4; bases outside the gene matches: 13. This CDR3 is 16 amino acids long. The chain's CDR3 is CASSPRTGRYGYEQYF. Here the CDR3 DNA reads TGTGCCAGTAGTCCACGGACAGGGAGGTACGGGTACGAGCAGTACTTC.